This TCR beta chain came from a study of blood T cells in healthy people across ages. Study conclusions and caveats: Higher naive T cell percentage went strongly together with higher TCR beta diversity. Both higher diversity and more naive CD4+ cells marked long-lived donors when set against aged donors.

Alongside a J-beta primer mix, a sample-barcoded 5' primer served in a second PCR lasting about 7 to 12 cycles. TCRdb redid the calling of the 5' RACE reads with MiXCR, one entry per CDR3 protein. The sample contains roughly 1.5 million distinct CDR3 sequences, roughly 43% of which appear only once. As concerns this clonotype: Its antigen is unknown.

Per the germline V gene, CDR1 is MDHEN and CDR2 is SYDVKM. There are 16 residues in the CDR3. V lost 8 bases to trimming and J lost 3 bases, with 20 bases between them. The chain couples TRBV28 to TRBJ2-1; the D gene could be TRBD1 or TRBD2 (5 bases each). Sequencing was performed on blood. The sequence came from a young woman in good health. The CDR3 protein is CASFTSRGPYYNEQFF. As DNA, the CDR3 is TGTGCCAGCTTCACCTCTAGGGGACCATACTACAATGAGCAGTTCTTC.